These 25 T cell receptor beta chains originate from one sample sequenced in a study of early T cells in non-severe SARS-CoV-2 infection (dated by TCRdb to the early 2020s). Receptor amplification or capture employed 5' RACE. The sequencer listed for this sample is NextSeq 500. Clones were called with MiXCR by TCRdb after fastp trimmed the public reads at Q25, and only in-frame beta chains were retained. Rows are unified per CDR3 protein, each entry keeping the most common DNA and genes. Recorded for this sample are tens of thousands of distinct CDR3 sequences; 6% to 7% of them occurred a single time. Of the sample, 3% to 4.5% falls within the top ten clones. Sequenced sample: whole blood. Every receptor here comes from an adult who was a healthcare worker with PCR-confirmed SARS-CoV-2 infection or an uninfected control (not recorded which).

This clonotype was counted many times. The chain employs TRBV11-3 and TRBJ2-3; 10 bases map to TRBD2. The V gene end was trimmed by 4 bases and the J gene end by 3 bases; junction bases not matched to a gene: 7. Per germline, CDR1 SGHNT and CDR2 YENEEA. The CDR3 is made up of 16 amino acids. This chain's CDR3 is CASSSVAGGPTDTQYF. The DNA for the CDR3 is TGTGCCAGCAGCTCCGTAGCGGGGGGCCCGACAGATACGCAGTATTTT.

The table lists this clonotype with many counts. The chain recombines TRBV20-1 with TRBJ2-1; no clear D gene. Looked up from germline, CDR1 is DFQATT and CDR2 is SNEGSKA (reference sequence). The V end lost 3 bases, the J end lost 0 bases, and 6 bases lay between the germline ends. This CDR3 spans 13 amino acids. The CDR3 bases are TGCAGTGCTAGCGGTAACTCCTACAATGAGCAGTTCTTC. Residues: CSASGNSYNEQFF.

This clonotype was seen at least ten times. The chain is built from TRBV30 and TRBJ2-1, with TRBD1 as a possible D gene (6 bases). The CDR3 consists of 12 residues. CDR1 GTSNPN and CDR2 SVGIG come from the germline V gene (reference sequence). Between the trimmed V and J ends, which lost 4 bases and 6 bases, there was a span of 10 bases. In DNA, the CDR3 is TGTGCCTGGAATTCAGGGGTCAATGAGCAGTTCTTC. It translates to CAWNSGVNEQFF.

This clonotype occurred a few times. The chain has TRBV20-1 and TRBJ2-4; D is undetermined. The germline gives CDR1 DFQATT, CDR2 SNEGSKA (reference sequence). V lost 6 bases and J lost 2, with 11 bases in between. The CDR3 extends over 13 amino acids. The CDR3 loop reads CSATWVSKNIQYF. DNA for the CDR3: TGCAGTGCAACGTGGGTCTCCAAAAACATTCAGTACTTC.

This clonotype was recorded many times. V is TRBV6-5 and J is TRBJ2-6; D is undetermined. CDR1 and CDR2 (germline): MNHEY, SVGAGI. Trimming pared 2 bases from V and 4 bases from J, leaving 9 bases between. This CDR3 is 15 amino acids long. CDR3 nucleotide sequence: TGTGCCAGCAGTTACGGTACCGGCGGGGCCAACGTCCTGACTTTC. Its translation is CASSYGTGGANVLTF.

This chain connects TRBV6-1 to TRBJ1-5; 9 nucleotides match TRBD1. Germline loops: CDR1 MNHNS, CDR2 SASEGT. The CDR3 is made up of 17 amino acids. V trimming: 6 bases; J trimming: 0 bases; junction bases outside the gene matches: 9. The chain's CDR3 is CASRGDRELVSNQPQHF. DNA for the CDR3: TGTGCCAGCAGGGGGGACAGGGAGCTGGTTAGCAATCAGCCCCAGCATTTT.

The table lists this clonotype with many counts. The rearrangement joins TRBV11-3 to TRBJ1-1; 7 nucleotides match TRBD1. CDR1 and CDR2 (germline): SGHNT, YENEEA. V lost 0 bases and J lost 1; bases outside the gene matches: 2. This CDR3 comprises 15 residues. CDR3 amino acids: CASSLDGTANTEAFF. The CDR3 DNA reads as TGTGCCAGCAGCTTAGACGGGACAGCGAACACTGAAGCTTTCTTT.

This clonotype was counted many times. The gene calls are TRBV5-6 and TRBJ1-1, with TRBD1 as a possible D gene (6 bases). V was trimmed by 4 bases and J by 4 bases, leaving 14 bases between them. Looked up from germline, CDR1 is SGHDT and CDR2 is YYEEEE. The length of the CDR3 is 14 residues. This CDR3 is CASSRVTGGTEAFF. The DNA for the CDR3 is TGTGCCAGCAGCCGTGTGACAGGCGGCACTGAAGCTTTCTTT.

The V and J genes are TRBV28 and TRBJ2-1; 15 bases match TRBD2. CDR3 length: 16 residues. The J segment lost 4 bases and the V segment lost 5 bases, leaving 3 bases of the junction unmatched. Per germline, CDR1 MDHEN and CDR2 SYDVKM. CDR3 DNA: TGTGCCAGCAGTGGGACTAGCGGGGGGAATTACAATGAGCAGTTCTTC. Residues: CASSGTSGGNYNEQFF.

The chain recombines TRBV15 with TRBJ2-7; TRBD2 might be the D (6 bases). The V end lost 3 bases, the J end lost 5 bases, and 17 bases lay between the germline ends. Per germline, CDR1 LNHNV and CDR2 YYDKDF (reference sequence). The CDR3 extends over 15 amino acids. The CDR3 protein is CATSRTPGLSDEQYF. The CDR3 region has the DNA TGTGCCACCAGCAGGACGCCGGGACTGAGTGACGAGCAGTACTTC.

V gene TRBV11-1 combines with J gene TRBJ1-4, with D perhaps TRBD1 (5 bases). CDR1 and CDR2 from the germline V gene are SGHAT and FQDESV (reference sequence). This CDR3 is built from 14 residues. Trimming took off 5 bases at V and 1 base at J, with 8 bases between the two ends. CDR3 loop: CASSRQLTNEKLFF. The CDR3 DNA reads as TGTGCCAGCAGCCGACAGCTAACTAATGAAAAACTGTTTTTT. The full variable domain, rest sourced from reference TRBV11-1 and TRBJ1-4, is EAEVAQSPRYKITEKSQAVAFWCDPISGHATLYWYRQILGQGPELLVQFQDESVVDDSQLPKDRFSAERLKGVDSTLKIQPAELGDSAMYLCASSRQLTNEKLFFGSGTQLSVL.

This clonotype was seen a handful of times. The chain couples TRBV4-3 to TRBJ1-5; D remains unclear. V lost 1 base and J 0 bases, leaving 10 bases between the germline ends. The CDR3 is 16 amino acids. In germline, CDR1 is LGHNA, CDR2 YSLEER. This CDR3 is CASSQGSGVSNQPQHF. The DNA for the CDR3 is TGCGCCAGCAGCCAAGGATCCGGTGTTAGCAATCAGCCCCAGCATTTT.

At least ten counts were recorded for this clonotype. The V and J genes are TRBV5-1 and TRBJ2-2, with D perhaps being TRBD1 or TRBD2 (5 bases each). The V gene's germline CDR1 is SGHRS and CDR2 YFSETQ. The length of the CDR3 is 15 residues. With 3 bases removed from V and 5 bases from J, the gap between germline ends came to 14 bases. The CDR3: CASSSGTVGTGELFF. The CDR3 nucleotides read TGCGCCAGCAGCTCAGGGACGGTGGGGACCGGGGAGCTGTTTTTT.

This clonotype has ten or more counts. The J gene is TRBJ1-1, the V gene TRBV25-1; D gene unclear. V was trimmed by 4 bases and J by 4 bases, leaving 10 bases between them. This CDR3 contains 13 residues. CDR1 and CDR2 (germline): MGHDK, SYGVNS. Written as DNA, the CDR3 is TGTGCCAGCAGTGTCAACGTCGGCACTGAAGCTTTCTTT. This codes for CASSVNVGTEAFF. Variable domain in full (rest from reference TRBV25-1 and TRBJ1-1): EADIYQTPRYLVIGTGKKITLECSQTMGHDKMYWYQQDPGMELHLIHYSYGVNSTEKGDLSSESTVSRIRTEHFPLTLESARPSHTSQYLCASSVNVGTEAFFGQGTRLTVV.

This clonotype was picked up many times. V gene TRBV30 combines with J gene TRBJ2-7; D possibly corresponds to TRBD1 (7 bases). The CDR3 contains 16 residues. V was cut by 2 bases and J by 3 bases, with 20 bases left in between. CDR1 and CDR2 (germline): GTSNPN, SVGIG (reference sequence). The CDR3 spells CAWSSLIWGDSYEQYF. The CDR3 region has the DNA TGTGCCTGGAGTAGCCTGATTTGGGGGGACAGCTACGAGCAGTACTTC.

This clonotype came up many times. The V call is TRBV20-1, the J call TRBJ2-1; D not certain. Trimming left V 3 bases short and J 0 bases short, with 6 bases between. The CDR3 is made up of 13 amino acids. CDR1 and CDR2 (germline): DFQATT, SNEGSKA (reference sequence). This chain's CDR3 is CSARFSSYNEQFF. The DNA for the CDR3 is TGCAGTGCTAGGTTCAGCTCCTACAATGAGCAGTTCTTC.

This clonotype has at least ten counts. J is TRBJ1-1 and V is TRBV7-6; no reliable D call. Germline CDR1 is SGHVS and CDR2 is FNYEAQ. V was clipped by 1 base and J by 7 bases, with 10 bases between them. The length of the CDR3 is 13 residues. The CDR3 is CASSLDHTREAFF. CDR3 DNA sequence: TGTGCCAGCAGCTTAGACCATACGCGTGAAGCTTTCTTT.

This clonotype was recorded many times. The CDR3 region has the DNA TGCAGTGCTCCGGGGGCCAGCACAGATACGCAGTATTTT. Its protein is CSAPGASTDTQYF. This chain connects TRBV20-1 to TRBJ2-3; the D call may be TRBD1 or TRBD2 (6 bases each). V was clipped by 5 bases and J by 0 bases, with 9 bases between them. This CDR3 has 13 amino acids. CDR1 and CDR2 (germline): DFQATT, SNEGSKA (reference sequence).

This clonotype was recorded at least ten times. The gene calls are TRBV6-6 and TRBJ2-3, with D perhaps TRBD2 (7 bases). The germline V and J ends were trimmed by 6 bases and 1 base, with 17 bases remaining between them. The CDR3 spans 16 residues. CDR1 is MNHNY and CDR2 is SVGAGI in the germline V gene (reference sequence). In DNA form, the CDR3 reads TGTGCCAGCAGAACGTACGGGGGGCCGGGCACAGATACGCAGTATTTT. Its protein is CASRTYGGPGTDTQYF.

There are many counts of this clonotype. CDR3 sequence reads: CASRTRVLNYGYTF. CDR3 DNA sequence: TGTGCCAGTAGGACCCGGGTCCTTAACTATGGCTACACCTTC. V is TRBV19 and J is TRBJ1-2; no definite D call. In germline, CDR1 is LNHDA, CDR2 SQIVND (reference sequence). Trimming removed 6 bases from V and 1 base from J, with 12 bases in between. The CDR3 extends over 14 amino acids. Combining the CDR3 with reference TRBV19 and TRBJ1-2 gives the whole variable domain DGGITQSPKYLFRKEGQNVTLSCEQNLNHDAMYWYRQDPGQGLRLIYYSQIVNDFQKGDIAEGYSVSREKKESFPLTVTSAQKNPTAFYLCASRTRVLNYGYTFGSGTRLTVV.

This clonotype occurred a few times. This rearrangement joins TRBV5-5 to TRBJ1-2; TRBD1 is a possible D gene (5 bases). Germline V gene data show CDR1 as SGHKS and CDR2 as YYEKEE (reference sequence). The V gene lost 4 bases and the J gene lost 6 bases, with 13 bases spanning the gap. The CDR3 has 13 amino acids. CDR3 DNA: TGTGCCAGCAGCGTGTGGGGCGAGGATGGCTACACCTTC. Its protein is CASSVWGEDGYTF. Full variable domain (rest looked up from reference TRBV5-5 and TRBJ1-2): DAGVTQSPTHLIKTRGQQVTLRCSPISGHKSVSWYQQVLGQGPQFIFQYYEKEERGRGNFPDRFSARQFPNYSSELNVNALLLGDSALYLCASSVWGEDGYTFGSGTRLTVV.

This clonotype has just a few counts. CDR3 DNA sequence: TGTGCCAGCACCTTACAGGGGGCCTTTCCTCTGGAGCAGTACTTC. This codes for CASTLQGAFPLEQYF. The chain joins TRBV12-3 or TRBV12-4 to TRBJ2-7; 9 positions agree with TRBD1. V trimming: 7 bases; J trimming: 7 bases; junction bases outside the gene matches: 14. The CDR3 runs to 15 residues.

There are many counts of this clonotype. The V and J genes are TRBV24-1 and TRBJ1-2; TRBD1 agrees at 7 bases. The CDR3 runs 14 residues. CDR1 is KGHDR, CDR2 SFDVKD, per germline. Trimming cost V 5 bases and J 2 bases; bases outside gene matches: 4. CDR3 coding DNA: TGTGCCACCAGTGCCCCGGGACAGAACTATGGCTACACCTTC. This sequence encodes CATSAPGQNYGYTF.

In this sample, this clonotype turned up many times. The V gene is TRBV20-1, the J gene TRBJ2-7; no clear D. V was shortened by 4 bases and J by 4 bases, with 11 bases between the two germline ends. The CDR3 is made up of 12 amino acids. Germline V gene lookup returns CDR1 DFQATT and CDR2 SNEGSKA (reference sequence). The CDR3 reads CSATVGQYEQYF. CDR3 nucleotides: TGCAGTGCTACGGTAGGGCAATACGAGCAGTACTTC.

Comments on this clonotype: This may come from a read error, since a much larger clone is one base off. This chain joins TRBV13 and TRBJ2-3, with a possible D match to TRBD1 (5 bases). Germline V lookup: CDR1 PRHDT, CDR2 FYEKMQ (reference sequence). This CDR3 is 15 amino acids long. The DNA for the CDR3 is TGTGCCAACAGCCTAAGAAGGGGCTCGGCAGATACGCAGTATTTT. Amino acid sequence: CANSLRRGSADTQYF.